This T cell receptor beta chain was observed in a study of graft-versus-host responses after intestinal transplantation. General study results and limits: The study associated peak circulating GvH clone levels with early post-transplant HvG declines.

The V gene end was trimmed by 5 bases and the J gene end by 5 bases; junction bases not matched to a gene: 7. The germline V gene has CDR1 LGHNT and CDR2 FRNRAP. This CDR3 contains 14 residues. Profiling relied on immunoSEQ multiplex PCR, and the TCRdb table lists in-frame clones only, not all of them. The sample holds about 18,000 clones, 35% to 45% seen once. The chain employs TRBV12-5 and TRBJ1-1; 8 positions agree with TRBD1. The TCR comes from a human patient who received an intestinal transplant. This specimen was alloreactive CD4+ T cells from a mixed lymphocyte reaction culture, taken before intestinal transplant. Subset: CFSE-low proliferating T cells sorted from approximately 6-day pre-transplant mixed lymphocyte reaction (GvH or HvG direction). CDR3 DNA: TGTGCTAGTGGTCCTCGGACAGGGTTGACTGAAGCTTTCTTT. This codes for CASGPRTGLTEAFF.